The clone carrying this TCR beta chain was seen a few times. The sample comes from a study of blood T cells in healthy people across ages. Using a J-beta primer mix together with a sample-barcoded 5' primer, a second PCR was run for about 6 to 11 cycles. Every sample produced at least 2.5 million CDR3-containing paired-end reads. Using its own MiXCR run on the 5' RACE reads, TCRdb lists one record per CDR3 protein. Found here are about 1.6 million distinct CDR3 sequences, 30% to 35% of them singletons; the top ten hold about 10%. This CDR3 region has 14 residues. In germline, CDR1 is SGHVS, CDR2 FQNEAQ. Trimming took 4 bases from V and 5 from J; bases not matched to a gene: 7.

The origin of this receptor is a woman younger than 45 in good health. The sequencing input was blood. The rearrangement joins TRBV7-8 to TRBJ2-7; 8 positions match TRBD1. CDR3 in amino acids: CASSWTGMVNEQYF. In nucleotides, the CDR3 is TGTGCCAGCAGCTGGACAGGGATGGTGAACGAGCAGTACTTC.